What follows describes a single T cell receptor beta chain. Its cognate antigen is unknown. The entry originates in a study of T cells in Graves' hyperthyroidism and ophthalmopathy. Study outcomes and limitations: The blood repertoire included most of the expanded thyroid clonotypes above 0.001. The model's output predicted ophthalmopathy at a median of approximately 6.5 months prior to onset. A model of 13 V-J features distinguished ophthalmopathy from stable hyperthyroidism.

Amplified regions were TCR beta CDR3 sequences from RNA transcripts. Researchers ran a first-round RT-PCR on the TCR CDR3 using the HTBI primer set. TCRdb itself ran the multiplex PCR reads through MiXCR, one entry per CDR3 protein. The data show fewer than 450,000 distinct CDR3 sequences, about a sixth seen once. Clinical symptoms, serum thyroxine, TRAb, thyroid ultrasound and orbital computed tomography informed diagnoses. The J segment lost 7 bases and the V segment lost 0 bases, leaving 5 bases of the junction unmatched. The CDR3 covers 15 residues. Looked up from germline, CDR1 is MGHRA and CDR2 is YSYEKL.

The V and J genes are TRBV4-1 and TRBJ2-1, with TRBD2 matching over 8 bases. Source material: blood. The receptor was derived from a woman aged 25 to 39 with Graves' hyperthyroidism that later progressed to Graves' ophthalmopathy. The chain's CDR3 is CASSQESGRGNEQFF. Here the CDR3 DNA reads TGCGCCAGCAGCCAAGAAAGCGGGAGAGGGAATGAGCAGTTCTTC.